Following are 17 T cell receptor beta chains from one sample sequenced in a study of read filtering for tumor transcriptome and immune sequencing. Molecular barcoded adaptors covering alpha/delta and beta/gamma chains were used on approximately 400 ng RNA. TCRdb re-derived calls from the reads in MiXCR, one entry per CDR3 protein. The top ten clones hold about 14% of a sample with roughly 46,000 distinct CDR3 sequences, 9.5% to 15% of them seen once. Specimen: a population of CD138-negative cells sorted from bone marrow. The receptors derive from a donor over 35 with multiple myeloma.

V is TRBV7-2 and J is TRBJ2-1, with 11 bases matching TRBD2. Germline trimming cut 5 bases from V and 14 bases from J; bases unmatched to any gene: 11. This CDR3 has 14 amino acids. Germline assignment: CDR1 SGHTA and CDR2 FQGNSA. CDR3 region: CASSRNLAGGYEFF. CDR3 DNA sequence: TGTGCCAGCAGCCGAAATCTAGCGGGAGGCTACGAGTTCTTC.

The sample holds many counts of this clonotype. The CDR3 loop is CSARDGRGTDTQYF. The DNA of the CDR3 is TGCAGTGCTAGAGATGGGAGGGGTACAGATACGCAGTATTTT. The chain carries TRBV20-1 and TRBJ2-3; 7 nucleotides align to TRBD2. The junction had 3 bases not matched to a gene; V was cut back by 0 bases and J by 3 bases. The germline CDR1 and CDR2 sequences are DFQATT and SNEGSKA (reference sequence). CDR3 length equals 14 residues.

This clonotype was detected ten times or more. V usage is TRBV5-1 and J usage is TRBJ2-2; D is perhaps TRBD2 (6 bases). With 5 bases removed from V and 2 bases from J, the gap between germline ends came to 13 bases. Germline CDR1 is SGHRS and CDR2 is YFSETQ. This CDR3 is 15 amino acids long. CDR3 region: CASSDKLANTGELFF. CDR3 in DNA: TGCGCCAGCAGTGACAAACTAGCTAACACCGGGGAGCTGTTTTTT. The full variable domain, completed using reference TRBV5-1 and TRBJ2-2, is KAGVTQTPRYLIKTRGQQVTLSCSPISGHRSVSWYQQTPGQGLQFLFEYFSETQRNKGNFPGRFSGRQFSNSRSEMNVSTLELGDSALYLCASSDKLANTGELFFGEGSRLTVL.

This clonotype occurred many times. A much larger clone is a single base away; this may be a read error. The rearrangement links TRBV12-3 or TRBV12-4 to TRBJ2-1, with 7 bases that match TRBD2. The CDR3 length is 15 residues. The CDR3 DNA is TGTGCCAGCAGCTTGAGGACGGGAGGTTACAATGAGCGGTTCTTC. Protein product: CASSLRTGGYNERFF.

This clonotype has at least ten counts. This chain's CDR3 is CASSPAGTSYNEQFF. CDR3 nucleotide sequence: TGTGCCAGCTCACCTGCGGGTACTTCCTACAATGAGCAGTTCTTC. The rearrangement joins TRBV18 to TRBJ2-1; possibly TRBD2 for D (5 bases). V dropped 3 bases and J dropped 1 base, with 10 bases sitting between them. This CDR3 is 15 amino acids long. Germline assignment: CDR1 KGHSH and CDR2 LQKENI.

This clonotype was seen more than once but under ten times. A much larger clone differs by one base, so this may be a read error. The chain employs TRBV5-1 and TRBJ2-3, with 9 bases aligning to TRBD2. CDR1 and CDR2 (germline): SGHRS, YFSETQ. This CDR3 has 17 amino acids. CDR3 coding DNA: TGCGCCAGCAGCTTGGCGCCTAGCGGGACCAGCACAGATATGCAGTATTTT. Protein sequence: CASSLAPSGTSTDMQYF.

At least ten counts were recorded for this clonotype. The V call is TRBV6-5, the J call TRBJ1-1; possibly TRBD1 for D (6 bases). The V end lost 3 bases, the J end lost 7 bases, and 12 bases lay between the germline ends. The CDR3 contains 13 residues. CDR1 is MNHEY and CDR2 is SVGAGI in the germline V gene. CDR3 nucleotides: TGTGCCAGCAGTTATATCGGGACATTTGAAGCTTTCTTT. Amino acid sequence: CASSYIGTFEAFF.

In its sample, this clonotype was seen many times. This chain links TRBV6-6 with TRBJ2-2; D is ambiguous. Trimming took off 0 bases at V and 5 bases at J, with 10 bases between the two ends. In germline, CDR1 is MNHNY, CDR2 SVGAGI (reference sequence). The CDR3 has 15 residues. The CDR3 DNA reads TGTGCCAGCAGTTACTCGGGTGGCGGAACCGGGGAGCTGTTTTTT. It encodes CASSYSGGGTGELFF.

This clonotype appeared many times. The chain links TRBV28 to TRBJ1-5, with D perhaps matching TRBD1 (5 bases). The V gene lost 6 bases and the J gene lost 6 bases, with 12 bases spanning the gap. There are 13 residues in the CDR3. CDR1 is MDHEN, CDR2 SYDVKM, per germline. CDR3 coding DNA: TGTGCCAGCAGCTCAGGGTCGGCTCAGCCCCAGCATTTT. As protein: CASSSGSAQPQHF.

At least ten counts were recorded for this clonotype. V and J are TRBV19 and TRBJ2-3; D might be TRBD2 (5 bases). Trimming took 6 bases from V and 1 from J, leaving 17 bases between them. The CDR3 spans 16 residues. Germline V gives CDR1 LNHDA, CDR2 SQIVND (reference sequence). CDR3 protein: CASRGLFGLGTDTQYF. As DNA, the CDR3 is TGTGCCAGTAGAGGACTGTTCGGGCTTGGCACAGATACGCAGTATTTT.

This clonotype has at least ten counts. The chain recombines TRBV27 with TRBJ1-1; D gene unclear. The CDR3 runs to 14 residues. The V and J ends lost 7 bases and 8 bases respectively, with 20 bases between them. Germline loops: CDR1 MNHEY, CDR2 SMNVEV (reference sequence). CDR3 residues: CASTNGESKTEAFF. The CDR3 DNA reads as TGTGCCAGCACGAACGGGGAGTCGAAAACAGAAGCTTTCTTT.

In its sample, this clonotype was seen many times. The chain recombines TRBV4-1 with TRBJ2-2; D is possibly TRBD1 or TRBD2 (5 bases each). Germline V gene lookup returns CDR1 MGHRA and CDR2 YSYEKL. Trimming shortened V by 4 bases and J by 4 bases, and 13 bases separated the two germline ends. CDR3 length: 15 residues. The CDR3 loop is CASSRDRASTGELFF. The CDR3 coding sequence is TGCGCCAGCAGCCGGGACCGAGCGAGCACCGGGGAGCTGTTTTTT.

This clonotype was seen many times. V is TRBV7-9 and J is TRBJ2-7, with no clear D. V was trimmed by 1 base and J by 3 bases, leaving 10 bases between them. Germline V CDR1 and CDR2: SEHNR, FQNEAQ (reference sequence). CDR3 length equals 14 residues. As DNA, the CDR3 is TGTGCCAGCAGCTTAGAAGCATCGGGCTACGAGCAGTACTTC. As protein: CASSLEASGYEQYF.

The sample holds many counts of this clonotype. V is TRBV29-1 and J is TRBJ2-3; D not certain. The CDR3 contains 12 residues. Trimming pared 2 bases from V and 4 bases from J, leaving 7 bases between. The germline V gene encodes CDR1 SQVTM and CDR2 ANQGSEA. The CDR3 reads CSVERASDTQYF. Here the CDR3 DNA reads TGCAGCGTTGAACGAGCATCAGATACGCAGTATTTT.

In this sample, this clonotype turned up many times. The V and J genes are TRBV20-1 and TRBJ2-3, with D unresolved. CDR1 is DFQATT, CDR2 SNEGSKA, per germline (reference sequence). The CDR3 is made up of 17 amino acids. V dropped 6 bases and J dropped 3 bases, with 25 bases sitting between them. CDR3 bases: TGCAGTGCACTCCGCCAGGAGTGGTCCAAGTCGACAGATACGCAGTATTTT. This translates into CSALRQEWSKSTDTQYF.

Many counts were recorded for this clonotype. This chain links TRBV27 with TRBJ2-2; TRBD2 might be the D (5 bases). V lost 2 bases, J lost 6 bases, and 16 bases lay in between. The CDR3 is 16 residues long. Per germline, CDR1 MNHEY and CDR2 SMNVEV (reference sequence). The CDR3 loop is CASSLRLSKEAGELFF. CDR3 nucleotides: TGTGCCAGCAGTTTAAGACTCTCTAAGGAGGCCGGGGAGCTGTTTTTT.

Of note for this clonotype: A much larger clone differs by one base, so this may be a read error. In DNA, the CDR3 is TGTGCCAGCAGACAGGGTTTAGGAGGAGAGGCCCAGTACTTC. It yields the protein CASRQGLGGEAQYF. This chain links TRBV28 with TRBJ2-5; possible D gene TRBD1, 6 bases. CDR1 and CDR2 (germline): MDHEN, SYDVKM. This CDR3 spans 14 amino acids.